The 18 T cell receptor beta chains below all came from one sample that was sequenced in a study of cytomegalovirus exposure and HLA in healthy donors. This PCR relied on a set of 60 Vbeta primers and 13 Jbeta primers. Method: immunoSEQ multiplex PCR; TCRdb's copy keeps in-frame clones and lacks some. This sample has 120,000 to 150,000 clones, with approximately 80% found just once. Sequenced material: PBMCs. All receptors derive from a male donor in good health and CMV-seronegative.

The J gene is TRBJ1-1, the V gene TRBV7-9; D remains unclear. The CDR3 runs 13 residues. The germline V gene has CDR1 SEHNR and CDR2 FQNEAQ (reference sequence). The V gene lost 8 bases and the J gene lost 4 bases, with 14 bases spanning the gap. The CDR3, as DNA: TGTGCCAGCGCTGAGGGAGGTGGCACTGAAGCTTTCTTT. It translates to CASAEGGGTEAFF.

J is TRBJ1-1 and V is TRBV5-1; 7 bases fit TRBD1. Germline CDR1 reads SGHRS; CDR2 reads YFSETQ. V shed 4 bases and J 0 bases; nucleotides not matched to a gene: 9. The CDR3 sequence is 16 residues long. CDR3 in amino acids: CASSPGQTFMNTEAFF. The CDR3 DNA is TGCGCCAGCAGCCCGGGACAGACATTCATGAACACTGAAGCTTTCTTT.

The gene calls are TRBV28 and TRBJ1-2; possible D gene TRBD1, 5 bases. The CDR3 covers 13 residues. Trimming left V 5 bases short and J 5 bases short, with 12 bases between. CDR1 is MDHEN and CDR2 is SYDVKM in the germline V gene. The CDR3 here is CASSPTGDYGYTF. The CDR3 coding sequence is TGTGCCAGCAGTCCTACGGGGGATTATGGCTACACCTTC.

This clone was counted a single time. The CDR3 here is CASSLEAGHNEQFF. The CDR3 nucleotides read TGCGCCAGCAGCTTGGAAGCCGGTCACAATGAGCAGTTCTTC. The chain employs TRBV5-1 and TRBJ2-1; D is uncertain. V lost 0 bases to trimming and J lost 5 bases, with 9 bases between them. Germline-derived CDR1 and CDR2 are SGHRS and YFSETQ. The CDR3 spans 14 residues.

V gene TRBV27 combines with J gene TRBJ1-6, with D perhaps TRBD1 (5 bases). Germline V gene data show CDR1 as MNHEY and CDR2 as SMNVEV (reference sequence). The V and J ends lost 4 bases and 8 bases respectively, with 12 bases between them. This CDR3 region has 14 residues. As DNA, the CDR3 is TGTGCCAGCAGTTCAGCAGGGCCTTATTCACCCCTCCACTTT. It translates to CASSSAGPYSPLHF.

J is TRBJ1-2 and V is TRBV6-1; D is possibly TRBD1 (6 bases). Germline loops: CDR1 MNHNS, CDR2 SASEGT. The CDR3 runs 15 residues. Trimming left V 1 base short and J 8 bases short, with 17 bases between. CDR3 in amino acids: CASSEGTVEGTGYTF. The CDR3 DNA reads TGTGCCAGCAGTGAAGGGACAGTTGAGGGAACGGGCTACACCTTC.

The chain has TRBV6-5 and TRBJ1-3; no firm D call. The CDR3 spans 14 residues. Trimming pared 6 bases from V and 0 bases from J, leaving 9 bases between. CDR1 and CDR2 (germline): MNHEY, SVGAGI. The CDR3 region has the DNA TGTGCCAGCAGCAGAGGTCGCTCTGGAAACACCATATATTTT. It specifies CASSRGRSGNTIYF.

The V call is TRBV14, the J call TRBJ1-2; D not resolved. Trimming stripped 0 bases from V and 7 bases from J, with 9 bases between. The CDR3 is 13 residues long. Germline loops: CDR1 SGHDN, CDR2 FVKESK. Here the CDR3 DNA reads TGTGCCAGCAGCCAAGACAGGTTCGGTGGCTACACCTTC. Its protein is CASSQDRFGGYTF.

This chain links TRBV9 with TRBJ1-1; 7 positions agree with TRBD1. V shed 2 bases, J shed 0 bases, and the junction held 4 bases outside the gene matches. The CDR3 runs 15 residues. CDR1 SGDLS and CDR2 YYNGEE come from the germline V gene. This CDR3 reads CASSVTGTVNTEAFF. CDR3 in DNA: TGTGCCAGCAGCGTGACCGGGACAGTGAACACTGAAGCTTTCTTT.

This clone was seen a single time. Other nucleotide sequences in the sample specify the same CDR3. The chain employs TRBV27 and TRBJ2-7; D gene uncertain. Germline loops: CDR1 MNHEY, CDR2 SMNVEV (reference sequence). This CDR3 has 12 amino acids. V was pared by 4 bases and J by 4 bases, with 8 bases between. This CDR3 is CASSSNLYEQYF. The CDR3 DNA follows: TGTGCCAGCAGTTCCAACTTGTACGAGCAGTACTTC.

This chain joins TRBV28 and TRBJ1-1; 10 nucleotides line up with TRBD1. V lost 7 bases and J lost 7; bases outside the gene matches: 3. The length of the CDR3 is 12 residues. The germline V gene has CDR1 MDHEN and CDR2 SYDVKM. The CDR3 here is CASTGQGHEAFF. CDR3 in DNA: TGTGCCAGCACGGGACAGGGGCATGAAGCTTTCTTT. Combining the CDR3 with reference TRBV28 and TRBJ1-1 gives the whole variable domain DVKVTQSSRYLVKRTGEKVFLECVQDMDHENMFWYRQDPGLGLRLIYFSYDVKMKEKGDIPEGYSVSREKKERFSLILESASTNQTSMYLCASTGQGHEAFFGQGTRLTVV.

This clone was picked up one time. J is TRBJ2-7 and V is TRBV6-6; TRBD1 aligns across 8 bases. The CDR3 totals 15 residues. CDR1 is MNHNY and CDR2 is SVGAGI in the germline V gene (reference sequence). Trimming at V came to 6 bases and at J to 5 bases, leaving 12 bases not matched to a gene. CDR3 region: CASRSHDRGSDEQYF. The CDR3 coding sequence is TGTGCCAGCAGAAGCCACGACAGGGGTAGCGACGAGCAGTACTTC.

This clone came up a few times. The gene calls are TRBV5-1 and TRBJ2-5, with 10 bases that match TRBD1. J was trimmed by 5 bases and V by 3 bases; bases with no gene match: 7. This CDR3 has 15 amino acids. From germline, CDR1 is SGHRS and CDR2 YFSETQ. The CDR3 region is CASSSYGTGEETQYF. CDR3 nucleotide sequence: TGCGCCAGCAGCTCCTACGGGACAGGGGAGGAGACCCAGTACTTC. Based on the CDR3 plus reference TRBV5-1 and TRBJ2-5, the full variable domain is KAGVTQTPRYLIKTRGQQVTLSCSPISGHRSVSWYQQTPGQGLQFLFEYFSETQRNKGNFPGRFSGRQFSNSRSEMNVSTLELGDSALYLCASSSYGTGEETQYFGPGTRLLVL.

The chain has TRBV4-1 and TRBJ1-3; D not resolved. Germline V gene sequence: CDR1 MGHRA, CDR2 YSYEKL. V was trimmed by 6 bases and J by 6 bases, leaving 12 bases between them. CDR3 length equals 13 residues. The CDR3 nucleotides read TGCGCCAGCAGTCTGGGCCTTCAAAACACCATATATTTT. Its protein is CASSLGLQNTIYF.

The chain uses TRBV18 and TRBJ2-4; D is unclear. In germline, CDR1 is KGHSH, CDR2 LQKENI. Trimming took off 2 bases at V and 7 bases at J, with 12 bases between the two ends. This CDR3 has 14 residues. This chain's CDR3 is CASSPSPSRNIQYF. The CDR3 bases are TGTGCCAGCTCACCATCGCCTTCGAGGAACATTCAGTACTTC.

The V and J genes are TRBV7-2 and TRBJ1-6, with a weak D call TRBD1 (6 bases). Germline V gives CDR1 SGHTA, CDR2 FQGNSA. This CDR3 spans 14 amino acids. V was shortened by 5 bases and J by 7 bases, with 12 bases between the two germline ends. The CDR3, as DNA: TGTGCCAGCAGCCGGGCGGGGGCGAATTCACCCCTCCACTTT. Amino acid sequence: CASSRAGANSPLHF. The whole variable domain, remainder taken from reference TRBV7-2 and TRBJ1-6, is GAGVSQSPSNKVTEKGKDVELRCDPISGHTALYWYRQSLGQGLEFLIYFQGNSAPDKSGLPSDRFSAERTGGSVSTLTIQRTQQEDSAVYLCASSRAGANSPLHFGNGTRLTVT.

The chain employs TRBV4-1 and TRBJ2-5; tentative D call: TRBD2 (6 bases). V lost 3 bases and J 11 bases, leaving 16 bases between the germline ends. The V gene's germline CDR1 is MGHRA and CDR2 YSYEKL. This CDR3 spans 13 amino acids. CDR3 in amino acids: CASSHPGVREQYF. CDR3 bases: TGCGCCAGCAGCCATCCGGGGGTGAGGGAGCAGTACTTC.

The rearrangement joins TRBV15 to TRBJ1-5; no clear D gene. V lost 1 base to trimming and J lost 5 bases, with 9 bases between them. The CDR3 sequence is 14 residues long. Germline values: CDR1 LNHNV, CDR2 YYDKDF (reference sequence). This CDR3 is CATSRGRSYQPQHF. The CDR3 DNA reads TGTGCCACCAGCAGAGGCAGGTCGTATCAGCCCCAGCATTTT.